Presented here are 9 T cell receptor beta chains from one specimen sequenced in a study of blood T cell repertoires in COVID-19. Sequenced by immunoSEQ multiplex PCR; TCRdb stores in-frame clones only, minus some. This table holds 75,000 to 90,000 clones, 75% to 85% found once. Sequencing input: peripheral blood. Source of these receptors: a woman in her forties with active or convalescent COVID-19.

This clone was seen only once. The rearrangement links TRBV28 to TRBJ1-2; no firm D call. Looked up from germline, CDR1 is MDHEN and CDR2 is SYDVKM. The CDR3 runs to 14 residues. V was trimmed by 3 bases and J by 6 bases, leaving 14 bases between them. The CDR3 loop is CASSFGGGINGYTF. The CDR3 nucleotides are TGTGCCAGCAGTTTTGGAGGCGGGATCAATGGCTACACCTTC.

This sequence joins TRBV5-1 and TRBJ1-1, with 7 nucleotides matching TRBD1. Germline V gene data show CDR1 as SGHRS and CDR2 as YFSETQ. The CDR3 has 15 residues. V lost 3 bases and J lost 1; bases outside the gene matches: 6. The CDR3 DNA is TGCGCCAGCAGCTCCTGGGACAGACAGAACACTGAAGCTTTCTTT. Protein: CASSSWDRQNTEAFF.

The CDR3 nucleotides are TGTGCCAGCACCGGGACTAGCGGGGATACGCAGTATTTT. Protein sequence: CASTGTSGDTQYF. The rearrangement joins TRBV28 to TRBJ2-3; 12 bases are shared with TRBD2. Trimming removed 7 bases from V and 6 bases from J; junction bases left unmatched: 2. This CDR3 has 13 amino acids. CDR1 and CDR2 from the germline V gene are MDHEN and SYDVKM.

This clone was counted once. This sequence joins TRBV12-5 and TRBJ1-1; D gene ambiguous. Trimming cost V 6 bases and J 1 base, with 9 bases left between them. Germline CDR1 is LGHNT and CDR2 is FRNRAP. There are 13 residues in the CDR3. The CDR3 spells CASGLAENTEAFF. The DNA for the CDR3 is TGTGCTAGTGGACTGGCGGAGAACACTGAAGCTTTCTTT. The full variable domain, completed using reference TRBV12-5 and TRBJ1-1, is DARVTQTPRHKVTEMGQEVTMRCQPILGHNTVFWYRQTMMQGLELLAYFRNRAPLDDSGMPKDRFSAEMPDATLATLKIQPSEPRDSAVYFCASGLAENTEAFFGQGTRLTVV.

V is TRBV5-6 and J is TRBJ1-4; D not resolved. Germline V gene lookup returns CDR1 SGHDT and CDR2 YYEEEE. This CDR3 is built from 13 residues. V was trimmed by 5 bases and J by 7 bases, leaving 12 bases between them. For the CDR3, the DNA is TGTGCCAGCAGTCCGGGGTCAGCTGAAAAACTGTTTTTT. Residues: CASSPGSAEKLFF.

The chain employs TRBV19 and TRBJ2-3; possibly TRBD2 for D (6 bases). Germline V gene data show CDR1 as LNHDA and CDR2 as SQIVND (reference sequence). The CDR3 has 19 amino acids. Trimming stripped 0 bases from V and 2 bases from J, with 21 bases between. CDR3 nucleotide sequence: TGTGCCAGTAGTATAGAGGGAGGCAGTGGGGAGGCGCACACAGATACGCAGTATTTT. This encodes CASSIEGGSGEAHTDTQYF.

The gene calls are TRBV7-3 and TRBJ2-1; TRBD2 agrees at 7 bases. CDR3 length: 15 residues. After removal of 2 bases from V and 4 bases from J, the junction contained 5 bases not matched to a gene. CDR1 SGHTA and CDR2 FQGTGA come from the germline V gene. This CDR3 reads CASSLGLAVYNEQFF. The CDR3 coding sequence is TGTGCCAGCAGCTTAGGGCTAGCGGTTTACAATGAGCAGTTCTTC.

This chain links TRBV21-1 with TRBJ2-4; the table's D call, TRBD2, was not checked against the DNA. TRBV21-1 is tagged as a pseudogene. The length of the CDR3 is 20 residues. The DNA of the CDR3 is TGTGCCAGCAGCAAATTTCGGAAAGCGGGGCCGGGGGTGGCCAAAAACATTCAGTACTTC. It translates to CASSKFRKAGPGVAKNIQYF.

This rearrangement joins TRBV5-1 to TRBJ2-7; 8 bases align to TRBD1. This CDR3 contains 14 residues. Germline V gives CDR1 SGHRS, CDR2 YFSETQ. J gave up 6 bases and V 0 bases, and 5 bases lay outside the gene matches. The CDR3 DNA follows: TGCGCCAGCAGCTTGGCACAGGGGGTAGGCGAGCAGTACTTC. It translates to CASSLAQGVGEQYF.